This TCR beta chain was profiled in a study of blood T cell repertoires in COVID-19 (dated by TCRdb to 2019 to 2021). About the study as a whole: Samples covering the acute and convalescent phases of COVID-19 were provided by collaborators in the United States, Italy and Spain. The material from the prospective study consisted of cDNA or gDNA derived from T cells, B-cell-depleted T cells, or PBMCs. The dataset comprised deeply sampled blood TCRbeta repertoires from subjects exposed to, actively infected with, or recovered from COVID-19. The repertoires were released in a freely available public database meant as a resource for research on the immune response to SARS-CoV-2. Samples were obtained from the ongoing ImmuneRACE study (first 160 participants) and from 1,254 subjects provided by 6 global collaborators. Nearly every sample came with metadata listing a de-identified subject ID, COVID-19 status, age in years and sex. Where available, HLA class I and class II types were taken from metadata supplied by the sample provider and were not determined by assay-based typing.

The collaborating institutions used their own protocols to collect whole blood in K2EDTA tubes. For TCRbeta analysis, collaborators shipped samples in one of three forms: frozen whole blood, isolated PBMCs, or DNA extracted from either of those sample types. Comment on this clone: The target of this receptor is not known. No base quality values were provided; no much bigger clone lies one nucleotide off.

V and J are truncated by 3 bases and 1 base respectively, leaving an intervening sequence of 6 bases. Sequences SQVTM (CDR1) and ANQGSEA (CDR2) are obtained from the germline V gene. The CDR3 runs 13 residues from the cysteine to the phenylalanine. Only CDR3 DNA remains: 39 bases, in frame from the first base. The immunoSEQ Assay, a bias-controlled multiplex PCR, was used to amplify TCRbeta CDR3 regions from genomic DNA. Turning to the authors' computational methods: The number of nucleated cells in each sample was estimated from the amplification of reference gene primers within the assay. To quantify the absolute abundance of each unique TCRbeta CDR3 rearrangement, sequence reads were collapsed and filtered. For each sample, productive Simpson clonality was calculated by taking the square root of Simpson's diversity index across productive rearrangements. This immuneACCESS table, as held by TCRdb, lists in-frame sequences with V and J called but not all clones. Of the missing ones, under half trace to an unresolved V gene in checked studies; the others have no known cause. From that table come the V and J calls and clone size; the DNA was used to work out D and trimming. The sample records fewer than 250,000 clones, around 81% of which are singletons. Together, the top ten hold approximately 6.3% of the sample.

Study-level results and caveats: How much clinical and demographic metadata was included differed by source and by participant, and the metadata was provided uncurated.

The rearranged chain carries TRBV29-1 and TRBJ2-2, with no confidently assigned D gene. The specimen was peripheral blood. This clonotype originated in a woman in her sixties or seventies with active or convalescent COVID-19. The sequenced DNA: TGCAGCGTTGAGCAGGAGAACACCGGGGAGCTGTTTTTT. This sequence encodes CSVEQENTGELFF.